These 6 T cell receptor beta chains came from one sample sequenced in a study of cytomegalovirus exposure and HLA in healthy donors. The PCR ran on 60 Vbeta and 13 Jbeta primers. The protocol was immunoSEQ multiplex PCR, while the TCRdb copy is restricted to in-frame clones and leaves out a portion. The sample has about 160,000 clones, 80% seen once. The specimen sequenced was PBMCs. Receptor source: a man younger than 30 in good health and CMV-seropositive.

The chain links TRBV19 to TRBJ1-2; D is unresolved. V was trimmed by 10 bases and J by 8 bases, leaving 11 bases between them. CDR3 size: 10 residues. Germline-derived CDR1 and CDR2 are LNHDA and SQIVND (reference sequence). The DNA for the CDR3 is TGTGCCACCTACAGTTTCGGCTACACCTTC. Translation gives CATYSFGYTF.

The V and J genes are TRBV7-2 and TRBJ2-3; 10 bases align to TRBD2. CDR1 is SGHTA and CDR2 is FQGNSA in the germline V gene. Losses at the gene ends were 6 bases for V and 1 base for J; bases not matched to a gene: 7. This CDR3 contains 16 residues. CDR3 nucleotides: TGTGCCAGCAGGGAGGGACTAGCGTACCGCACAGATACGCAGTATTTT. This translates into CASREGLAYRTDTQYF.

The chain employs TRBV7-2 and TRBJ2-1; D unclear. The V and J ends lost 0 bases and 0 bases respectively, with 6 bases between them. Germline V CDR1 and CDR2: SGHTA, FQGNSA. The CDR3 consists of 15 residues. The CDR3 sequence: CASSLAGSSYNEQFF. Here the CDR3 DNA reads TGTGCCAGCAGCTTAGCGGGCAGCTCCTACAATGAGCAGTTCTTC.

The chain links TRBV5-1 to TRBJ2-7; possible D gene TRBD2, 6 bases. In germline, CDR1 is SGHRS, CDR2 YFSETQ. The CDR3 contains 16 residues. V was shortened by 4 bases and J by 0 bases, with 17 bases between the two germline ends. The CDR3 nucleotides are TGCGCCAGCAGCAGGAAATTAGCGGAAAGCTCCTACGAGCAGTACTTC. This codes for CASSRKLAESSYEQYF. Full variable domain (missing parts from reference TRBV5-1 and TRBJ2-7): KAGVTQTPRYLIKTRGQQVTLSCSPISGHRSVSWYQQTPGQGLQFLFEYFSETQRNKGNFPGRFSGRQFSNSRSEMNVSTLELGDSALYLCASSRKLAESSYEQYFGPGTRLTVT.

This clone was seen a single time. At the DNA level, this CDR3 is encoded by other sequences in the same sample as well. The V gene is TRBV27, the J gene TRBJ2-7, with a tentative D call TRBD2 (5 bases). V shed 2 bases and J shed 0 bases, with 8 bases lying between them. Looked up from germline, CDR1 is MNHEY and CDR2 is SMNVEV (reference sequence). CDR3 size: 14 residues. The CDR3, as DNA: TGTGCCAGCAGTTTACAAGGGAGCTCCTACGAGCAGTACTTC. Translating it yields CASSLQGSSYEQYF.

The CDR3 nucleotides read TGTGCCAGCAGCGCGACCGGGACTAGCGGGATGGATGAGCAGTTCTTC. Its protein product is CASSATGTSGMDEQFF. This sequence joins TRBV9 and TRBJ2-1; TRBD2 matches 13 bases. The CDR3 has 16 amino acids. Germline V gives CDR1 SGDLS, CDR2 YYNGEE. The trim removed 3 bases at V and 8 bases at J, leaving 8 bases unmatched.